These 6 T cell receptor beta chains were all obtained from the same sample, sequenced in a study of T cells in Graves' hyperthyroidism and ophthalmopathy. Amplification yielded TCR beta CDR3 regions, with RNA transcripts as the source. The primer set for the first-round RT-PCR of the TCR CDR3 was HTBI. Via MiXCR, TCRdb re-called the multiplex PCR reads, giving one row per CDR3 protein. The sample consists of around 200,000 distinct CDR3 sequences, about 16% of them appearing once. The sample was blood. The receptor source for this set is a man between 35 and 55 years old with Graves' hyperthyroidism.

In this sample, this clonotype turned up many times. V and J are TRBV20-1 and TRBJ2-7; D gene ambiguous. Trimming took 4 bases from V and 3 from J, leaving 22 bases between them. CDR1 is DFQATT, CDR2 SNEGSKA, per germline (reference sequence). CDR3 length: 16 amino acids. CDR3 residues: CSANQVPDFLGYEQYF. The CDR3, as DNA: TGCAGTGCTAACCAAGTTCCTGACTTTTTGGGCTACGAGCAGTACTTC.

The chain employs TRBV20-1 and TRBJ2-7, with D perhaps TRBD1 or TRBD2 (5 bases each). The CDR3 runs to 14 residues. Germline-derived CDR1 and CDR2 are DFQATT and SNEGSKA (reference sequence). Trimming left V 6 bases short and J 5 bases short, with 20 bases between. Here the CDR3 reads CSARRSPGRDEQYF. CDR3 nucleotides: TGCAGTGCAAGACGATCTCCGGGACGAGACGAGCAGTACTTC.

This clonotype has a count of ten or more. The rearrangement uses TRBV18 and TRBJ2-5, with unresolved D. This CDR3 has 16 amino acids. Germline CDR1 and CDR2: KGHSH and LQKENI. Trimming took off 4 bases at V and 1 base at J, with 16 bases between the two ends. The CDR3 reads CASSLLPLGGQETQYF. The CDR3 DNA follows: TGTGCCAGCTCACTCTTACCGCTGGGTGGCCAAGAGACCCAGTACTTC. Full variable domain (outside the CDR3, taken from reference TRBV18 and TRBJ2-5): NAGVMQNPRHLVRRRGQEARLRCSPMKGHSHVYWYRQLPEEGLKFMVYLQKENIIDESGMPKERFSAEFPKEGPSILRIQQVVRGDSAAYFCASSLLPLGGQETQYFGPGTRLLVL.

This clonotype was seen ten or more times. This chain joins TRBV7-9 and TRBJ2-3; 9 bases fit TRBD2. The CDR3 consists of 15 residues. The germline V gene has CDR1 SEHNR and CDR2 FQNEAQ (reference sequence). J was trimmed by 8 bases and V by 6 bases; bases with no gene match: 12. This chain's CDR3 is CASSLAGSPLGTQYF. Here the CDR3 DNA reads TGTGCCAGCAGTCTAGCGGGGTCACCTCTGGGTACGCAGTATTTT.

This clonotype has a handful of counts. The gene calls are TRBV20-1 and TRBJ1-5, with D maybe TRBD1 (5 bases). The CDR3 runs to 13 residues. In germline, CDR1 is DFQATT, CDR2 SNEGSKA (reference sequence). Deletions cut 6 bases from V and 3 bases from J, with 12 bases between. The CDR3 region has the DNA TGCAGTGCCCCCCGGACACCCAATCAGCCCCAGCATTTT. Translation: CSAPRTPNQPQHF.

The chain couples TRBV7-2 to TRBJ2-7, with unresolved D. This CDR3 has 13 amino acids. V shed 1 base and J shed 7 bases, with 11 bases lying between them. Germline lookup yields CDR1 SGHTA and CDR2 FQGNSA. This chain's CDR3 is CASSLVEVREQYF. For the CDR3, the DNA is TGTGCCAGCAGCTTAGTTGAGGTTCGGGAGCAGTACTTC.